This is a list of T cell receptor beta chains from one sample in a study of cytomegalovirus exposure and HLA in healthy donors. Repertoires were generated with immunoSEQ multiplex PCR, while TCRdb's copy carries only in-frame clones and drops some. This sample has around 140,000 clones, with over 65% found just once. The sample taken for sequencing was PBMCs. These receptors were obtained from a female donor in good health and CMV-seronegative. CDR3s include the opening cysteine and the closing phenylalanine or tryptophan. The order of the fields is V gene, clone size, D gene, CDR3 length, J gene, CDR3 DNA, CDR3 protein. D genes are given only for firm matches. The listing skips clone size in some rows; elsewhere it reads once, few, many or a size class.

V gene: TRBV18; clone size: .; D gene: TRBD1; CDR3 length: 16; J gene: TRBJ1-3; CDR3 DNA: TGTGCCAGCTCGAGGGGACAGGCCGCCTCTGGAAACACCATATATTTT; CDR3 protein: CASSRGQAASGNTIYF
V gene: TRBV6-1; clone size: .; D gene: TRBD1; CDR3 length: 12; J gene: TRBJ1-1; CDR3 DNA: TGTGCCAGCAGAACACAGGGGACTGAAGCTTTCTTT; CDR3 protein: CASRTQGTEAFF
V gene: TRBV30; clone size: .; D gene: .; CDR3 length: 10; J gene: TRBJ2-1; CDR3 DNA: TGTGCCCTATCTCCGGGTGAGCAGTTCTTC; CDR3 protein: CALSPGEQFF
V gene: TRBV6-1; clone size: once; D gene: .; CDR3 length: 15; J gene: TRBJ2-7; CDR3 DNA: TGTGCCAGCAGTGAATTTAATAAGGGGGCCTACGAGCAGTACTTC; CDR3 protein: CASSEFNKGAYEQYF
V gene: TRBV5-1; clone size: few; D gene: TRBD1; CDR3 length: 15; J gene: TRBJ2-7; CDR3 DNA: TGCGCCAGCAGCTCGACAGGGGGCCTGCACTACGAGCAGTACTTC; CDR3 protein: CASSSTGGLHYEQYF
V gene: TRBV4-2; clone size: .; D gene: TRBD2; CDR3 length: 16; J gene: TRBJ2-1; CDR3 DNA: TGTGCCAGCAGCCTTGGGATTAGCGGGGGGGCCGATGAGCAGTTCTTC; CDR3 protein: CASSLGISGGADEQFF
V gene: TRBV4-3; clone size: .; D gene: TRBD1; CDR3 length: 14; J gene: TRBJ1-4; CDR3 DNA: TGCGCCAGCAGCCATGGGACAGCTAATGAAAAACTGTTTTTT; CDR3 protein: CASSHGTANEKLFF
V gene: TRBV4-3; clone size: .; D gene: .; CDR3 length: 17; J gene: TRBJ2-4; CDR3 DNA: TGCGCCAGCAGCCAAGATTCCAAAGGACAAGGCAAAAACATTCAGTACTTC; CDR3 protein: CASSQDSKGQGKNIQYF
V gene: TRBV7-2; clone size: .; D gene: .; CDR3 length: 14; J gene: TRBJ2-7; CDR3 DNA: TGTGCCAGCAGCTCCGCGTCAAACTCCTACGAGCAGTACTTC; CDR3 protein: CASSSASNSYEQYF
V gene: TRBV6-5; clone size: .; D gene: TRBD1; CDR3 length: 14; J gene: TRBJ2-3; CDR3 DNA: TGTGCCAGCAGTTACAACAGGGGGCGGGATACGCAGTATTTT; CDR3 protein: CASSYNRGRDTQYF
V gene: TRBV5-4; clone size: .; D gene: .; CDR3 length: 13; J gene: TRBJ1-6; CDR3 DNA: TGTGCCACTTCCAGGGAACCCAATTCACCCCTCCACTTT; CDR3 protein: CATSREPNSPLHF
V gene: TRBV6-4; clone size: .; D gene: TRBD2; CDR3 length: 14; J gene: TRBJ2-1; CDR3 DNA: TGTGCCAGCAGTGAAGGGGTAGCGGGGGCCCCGGCGTTCTTC; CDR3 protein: CASSEGVAGAPAFF
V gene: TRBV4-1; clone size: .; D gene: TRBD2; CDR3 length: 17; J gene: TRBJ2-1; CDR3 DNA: TGCGCCAGCAGCCAACCCTTTCTAGCGGGAGGTAAGGATGAGCAGTTCTTC; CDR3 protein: CASSQPFLAGGKDEQFF
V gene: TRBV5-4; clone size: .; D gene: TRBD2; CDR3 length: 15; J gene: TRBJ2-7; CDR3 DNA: TGTGCCAGCAGCTTGGGAGCGGGAGTAGCCTACGAGCAGTACTTC; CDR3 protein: CASSLGAGVAYEQYF
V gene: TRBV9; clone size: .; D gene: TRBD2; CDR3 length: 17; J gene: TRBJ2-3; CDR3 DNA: TGTGCCAGCAGCGTGGGGATAGGAGCGGGGCTCACAGATACGCAGTATTTT; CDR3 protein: CASSVGIGAGLTDTQYF
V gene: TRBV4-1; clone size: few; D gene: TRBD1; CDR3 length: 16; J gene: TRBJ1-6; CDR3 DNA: TGCGCCAGCAGCTCGGGACAGGGAGCTCATAATTCACCCCTCCACTTT; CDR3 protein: CASSSGQGAHNSPLHF
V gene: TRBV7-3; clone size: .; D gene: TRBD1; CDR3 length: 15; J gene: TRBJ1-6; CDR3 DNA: TGTGCCAGCAGCTCTACAGGGGGCCGGAATTCACCCCTCCACTTT; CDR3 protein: CASSSTGGRNSPLHF
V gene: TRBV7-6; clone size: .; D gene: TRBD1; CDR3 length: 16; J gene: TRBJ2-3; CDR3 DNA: TGTGCCAGCAGCCCCGGGGACAGGGAAAGCACAGATACGCAGTATTTT; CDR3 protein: CASSPGDRESTDTQYF
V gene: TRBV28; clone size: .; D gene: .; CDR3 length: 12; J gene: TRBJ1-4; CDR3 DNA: TGTGCCAGCAGTTTATTCCGGGAAAAACTGTTTTTT; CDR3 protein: CASSLFREKLFF
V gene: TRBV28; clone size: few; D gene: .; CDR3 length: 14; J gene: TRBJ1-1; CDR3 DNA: TGTGCCAGCAGTTTAGCACCAGTGATCACTGAAGCTTTCTTT; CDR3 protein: CASSLAPVITEAFF
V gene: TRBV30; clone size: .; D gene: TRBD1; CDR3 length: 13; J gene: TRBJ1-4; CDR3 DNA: TGTGCCTGGAGTAGACAGGGAGATGAAAAACTGTTTTTT; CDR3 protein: CAWSRQGDEKLFF
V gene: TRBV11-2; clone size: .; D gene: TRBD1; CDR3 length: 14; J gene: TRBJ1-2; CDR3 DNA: TGTGCCAGCAGCCCCCGGGACAGTTTGTTTGGCTACACCTTC; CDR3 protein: CASSPRDSLFGYTF
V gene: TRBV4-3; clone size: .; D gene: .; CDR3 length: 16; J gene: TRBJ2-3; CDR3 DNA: TGCGCCAGCAGCCAAGATCCGGAGCGGGGACAAGATACGCAGTATTTT; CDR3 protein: CASSQDPERGQDTQYF
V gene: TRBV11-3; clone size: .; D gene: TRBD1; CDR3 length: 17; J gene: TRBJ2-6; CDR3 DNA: TGTGCCAGCAGCCCGCAGACAGGGCTCGCTGGGGCCAACGTCCTGACTTTC; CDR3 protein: CASSPQTGLAGANVLTF
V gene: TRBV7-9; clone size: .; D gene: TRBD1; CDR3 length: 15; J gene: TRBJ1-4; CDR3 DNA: TGTGCCAGCAGCCTCTCCGGGACAGGGGCTGAAAAACTGTTTTTT; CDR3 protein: CASSLSGTGAEKLFF
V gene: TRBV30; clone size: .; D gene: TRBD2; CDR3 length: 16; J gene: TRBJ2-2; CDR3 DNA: TGTGCCTGGAGTCGGACTAGCGGGAGTCGTTCCGGGGAGCTGTTTTTT; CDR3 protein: CAWSRTSGSRSGELFF
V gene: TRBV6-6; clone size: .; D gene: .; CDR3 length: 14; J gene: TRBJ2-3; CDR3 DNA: TGTGCCAGCAGTAAACTCCTAACAGGCGATACGCAGTATTTT; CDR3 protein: CASSKLLTGDTQYF
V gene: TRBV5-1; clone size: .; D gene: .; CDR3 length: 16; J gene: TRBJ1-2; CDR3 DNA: TGCGCCAGCAGCTTATTCAGGTGGGGGGAGAACTATGGCTACACCTTC; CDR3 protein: CASSLFRWGENYGYTF
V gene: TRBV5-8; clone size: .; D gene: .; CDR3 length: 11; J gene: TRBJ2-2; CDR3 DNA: TGTGCCAGCAGCCGACTGGGGGAGCTGTTTTTT; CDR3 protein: CASSRLGELFF
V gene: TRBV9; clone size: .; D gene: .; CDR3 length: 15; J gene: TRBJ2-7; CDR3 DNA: TGTGCCAGCAGTGAAAAGCAGGGGAGTCATTGGGAGCAGTACTTC; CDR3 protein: CASSEKQGSHWEQYF
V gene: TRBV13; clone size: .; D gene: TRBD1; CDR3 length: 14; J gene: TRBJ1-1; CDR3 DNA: TGTGCCAGCAGCGGATACAGGGGTTATACTGAAGCTTTCTTT; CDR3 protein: CASSGYRGYTEAFF
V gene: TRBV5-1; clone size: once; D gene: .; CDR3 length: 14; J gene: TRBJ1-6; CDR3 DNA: TGCGCCAGCAGTCGCGACGGAGATAATTCACCCCTCCACTTT; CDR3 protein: CASSRDGDNSPLHF
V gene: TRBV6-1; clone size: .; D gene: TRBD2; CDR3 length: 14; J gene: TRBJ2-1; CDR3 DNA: TGTGCCAGCAGTGGGGGGGGATCCTACAATGAGCAGTTCTTC; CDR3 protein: CASSGGGSYNEQFF
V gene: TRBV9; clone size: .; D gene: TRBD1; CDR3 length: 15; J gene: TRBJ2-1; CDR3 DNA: TGTGCCAGCAGCGACGAGGGGACAGGGGGCGATGAGCAGTTCTTC; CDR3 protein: CASSDEGTGGDEQFF
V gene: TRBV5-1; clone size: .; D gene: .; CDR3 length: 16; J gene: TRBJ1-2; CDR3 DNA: TGCGCCAGCAGCTTGGACTTCGGGGGTATTAGCTATGGCTACACCTTC; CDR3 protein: CASSLDFGGISYGYTF
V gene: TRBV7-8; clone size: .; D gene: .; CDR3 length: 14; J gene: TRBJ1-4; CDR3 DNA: TGTGCCAGCTCCGGGGGGGGTTTTAATGAAAAACTGTTTTTT; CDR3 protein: CASSGGGFNEKLFF
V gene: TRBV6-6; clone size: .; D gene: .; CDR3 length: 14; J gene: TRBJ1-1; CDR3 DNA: TGTGCCAGCAGTTACTCCCGGACAGACACTGAAGCTTTCTTT; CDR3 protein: CASSYSRTDTEAFF
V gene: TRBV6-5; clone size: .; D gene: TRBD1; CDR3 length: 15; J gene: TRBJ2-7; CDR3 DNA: TGTGCCAGCAGTTACGGGACAGTGCCCTCCTACGAGCAGTACTTC; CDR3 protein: CASSYGTVPSYEQYF
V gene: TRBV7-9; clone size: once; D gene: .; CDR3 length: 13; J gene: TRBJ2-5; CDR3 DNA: TGTGCCAGCAGCTTACCCTCCCAAGAGACCCAGTACTTC; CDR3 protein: CASSLPSQETQYF
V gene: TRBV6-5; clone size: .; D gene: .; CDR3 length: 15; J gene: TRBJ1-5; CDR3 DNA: TGTGCCAGCAGAATAACAGGGAGAAGCAATCAGCCCCAGCATTTT; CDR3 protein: CASRITGRSNQPQHF
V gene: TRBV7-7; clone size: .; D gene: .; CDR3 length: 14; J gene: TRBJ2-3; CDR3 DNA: TGTGCTAGCAGCTTGGGGCAGGGAAGGGATACGCAGTATTTT; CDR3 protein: CASSLGQGRDTQYF
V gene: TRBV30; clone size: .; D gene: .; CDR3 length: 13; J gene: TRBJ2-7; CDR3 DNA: TGTGCCTGGAGTATCACAGGGCCCTACGAGCAGTACTTC; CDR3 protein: CAWSITGPYEQYF
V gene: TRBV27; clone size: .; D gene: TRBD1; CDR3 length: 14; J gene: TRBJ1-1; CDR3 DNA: TGTGCCAGCAGTCCCGGGACAGGGAGCACTGAAGCTTTCTTT; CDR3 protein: CASSPGTGSTEAFF
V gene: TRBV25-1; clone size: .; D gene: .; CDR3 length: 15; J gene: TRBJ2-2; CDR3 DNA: TGTACCAGCAGTGAAATCAGTATGGTTGCCGGGGAGCTGTTTTTT; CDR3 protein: CTSSEISMVAGELFF
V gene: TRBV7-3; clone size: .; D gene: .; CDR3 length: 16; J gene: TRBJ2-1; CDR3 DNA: TGTGCCAGCAGTCCACAAAGGGGGAGCTCCTACAATGAGCAGTTCTTC; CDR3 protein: CASSPQRGSSYNEQFF
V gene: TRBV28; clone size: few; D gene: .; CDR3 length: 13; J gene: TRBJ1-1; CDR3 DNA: TGTGCCAGCAGTTTAGCAGGGGTTGAGGAAGCTTTCTTT; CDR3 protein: CASSLAGVEEAFF
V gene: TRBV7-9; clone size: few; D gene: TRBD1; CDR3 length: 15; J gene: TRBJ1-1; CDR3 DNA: TGTGCCAGCAGCCCTCGGGACAGGGCTAACACTGAAGCTTTCTTT; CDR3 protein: CASSPRDRANTEAFF
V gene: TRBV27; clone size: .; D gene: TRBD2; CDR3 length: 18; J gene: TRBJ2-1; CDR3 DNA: TGTGCCAGCAGTGGGACTAGCGGGGGGGGGATGTCCTACAATGAGCAGTTCTTC; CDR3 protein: CASSGTSGGGMSYNEQFF
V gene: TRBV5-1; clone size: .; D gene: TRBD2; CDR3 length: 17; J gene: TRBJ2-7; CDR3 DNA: TGCGCCAGCAGCCTTTTGTCTAGCGGGATCAACACCTACGAGCAGTACTTC; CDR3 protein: CASSLLSSGINTYEQYF
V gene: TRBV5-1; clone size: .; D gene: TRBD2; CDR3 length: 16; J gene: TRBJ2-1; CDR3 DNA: TGCGCCAGCAGCCCAACCGGGACTAGCGGTAGCAATGAGCAGTTCTTC; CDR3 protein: CASSPTGTSGSNEQFF